These 20 T cell receptor beta chains were sequenced from one sample in a study of lymphopenia after photon versus proton radiotherapy. Some clones are missing from TCRdb's copy, which holds only in-frame ones; the method was immunoSEQ multiplex PCR. The sample lists about 20,000 clones; about 92% were seen once. Sequenced here: peripheral blood, sampled from a patient treated with photon-based radiotherapy. The source is a middle-aged woman with cholangiocarcinoma.

Of note for this clone: The same CDR3 arises from other DNA sequences in this sample as well. The chain uses TRBV2 and TRBJ1-2; D uncertain. The CDR3 is made up of 11 amino acids. From germline, CDR1 is SNHLY and CDR2 FYNNEI. V was clipped by 9 bases and J by 3 bases, with 8 bases between them. CDR3 nucleotides: TGTGCCAGATCAGGAGACTATGGCTACACCTTC. Amino acid sequence: CARSGDYGYTF.

This clone was detected only a few times. The chain is built from TRBV7-2 and TRBJ2-1, with D tentatively TRBD1 or TRBD2 (5 bases each). V gave up 8 bases and J gave up 7 bases, with 18 bases separating them. Per germline, CDR1 SGHTA and CDR2 FQGNSA. This CDR3 is built from 14 residues. Written as DNA, the CDR3 is TGTGCCAGCCGGACGGTGAGGGGACGAAATGAGCAGTTCTTC. This sequence encodes CASRTVRGRNEQFF.

The J gene is TRBJ1-5, the V gene TRBV2; TRBD1 is a possible D gene (5 bases). CDR1 and CDR2 from the germline V gene are SNHLY and FYNNEI. This CDR3 contains 17 residues. V lost 0 bases and J lost 1, with 13 bases in between. CDR3: CASSEAGQGASNQPQHF. DNA for the CDR3: TGTGCCAGCAGTGAAGCTGGTCAGGGAGCGAGCAATCAGCCCCAGCATTTT. Drawing the rest from reference TRBV2 and TRBJ1-5, the complete variable domain is EPEVTQTPSHQVTQMGQEVILRCVPISNHLYFYWYRQILGQKVEFLVSFYNNEISEKSEIFDDQFSVERPDGSNFTLKIRSTKLEDSAMYFCASSEAGQGASNQPQHFGDGTRLSIL.

The chain uses TRBV6-5 and TRBJ2-7, with D possibly being TRBD2 (6 bases). Deletions cut 10 bases from V and 4 bases from J, with 17 bases between. The length of the CDR3 is 13 residues. In germline, CDR1 is MNHEY, CDR2 SVGAGI. CDR3 amino acids: CATRGYRIYEQYF. The CDR3 nucleotides are TGTGCCACCCGGGGGTATCGTATTTACGAGCAGTACTTC.

This chain joins TRBV10-3 and TRBJ2-5, with D unresolved. The CDR3 has 14 residues. Germline CDR1 reads ENHRY; CDR2 reads SYGVKD. The V and J ends lost 2 bases and 1 base respectively, with 8 bases between them. The CDR3, as DNA: TGTGCCATCAGTGAGCAACGAGGCCAAGAGACCCAGTACTTC. Its translation is CAISEQRGQETQYF.

The chain links TRBV19 to TRBJ1-6; 8 nucleotides match TRBD1. CDR3 length: 13 residues. The junction had 7 bases not matched to a gene; V was cut back by 9 bases and J by 9 bases. Looked up from germline, CDR1 is LNHDA and CDR2 is SQIVND (reference sequence). CDR3 in amino acids: CASDRGYSSPLHF. CDR3 in DNA: TGTGCCAGCGACAGGGGATACAGTTCACCCCTCCACTTT. Combining the CDR3 with reference TRBV19 and TRBJ1-6 gives the whole variable domain DGGITQSPKYLFRKEGQNVTLSCEQNLNHDAMYWYRQDPGQGLRLIYYSQIVNDFQKGDIAEGYSVSREKKESFPLTVTSAQKNPTAFYLCASDRGYSSPLHFGNGTRLTVT.

The gene calls are TRBV21-1 and TRBJ1-2; TRBD1, the D gene given by the table, was not confirmed from the DNA. TRBV21-1 is labeled a pseudogene. The CDR3 sequence is 13 residues long. CDR3 protein: CASRTGGNYGYTF. CDR3 DNA: TGTGCCAGCAGGACAGGGGGCAACTATGGCTACACCTTC.

The rearrangement joins TRBV28 to TRBJ2-1; either TRBD1 or TRBD2 may supply D (6 bases each). Germline CDR1 and CDR2: MDHEN and SYDVKM. This CDR3 contains 15 residues. The V end was cut by 5 bases, the J end by 6 bases, with 17 bases between. In DNA, the CDR3 is TGTGCCAGCAGTACGGGGGCGGTTTGGGGCAATGAGCAGTTCTTC. It codes for CASSTGAVWGNEQFF.

This clone was detected once. The rearrangement links TRBV30 to TRBJ2-7; D not certain. Between the trimmed V and J ends, which lost 2 bases and 4 bases, there was a span of 9 bases. Per the germline V gene, CDR1 is GTSNPN and CDR2 is SVGIG (reference sequence). This CDR3 has 12 amino acids. CDR3 coding DNA: TGTGCCTGGAGTACAACTGGGTACGAGCAGTACTTC. This codes for CAWSTTGYEQYF.

The chain couples TRBV19 to TRBJ1-5; unclear D gene. This CDR3 is built from 13 residues. Trimming removed 6 bases from V and 0 bases from J, with 6 bases in between. Germline CDR1 LNHDA, CDR2 SQIVND (reference sequence). Here the CDR3 reads CASRFSSNQPQHF. CDR3 bases: TGTGCCAGTAGGTTCAGTAGCAATCAGCCCCAGCATTTT.

The rearrangement uses TRBV5-1 and TRBJ1-1; D might be TRBD1 (5 bases). Per germline, CDR1 SGHRS and CDR2 YFSETQ. The CDR3 sequence is 13 residues long. With 4 bases removed from V and 3 bases from J, the gap between germline ends came to 10 bases. Here the CDR3 reads CASSGRGDTEAFF. The DNA for the CDR3 is TGCGCCAGCAGCGGCAGAGGGGACACTGAAGCTTTCTTT.

The rearrangement joins TRBV11-2 to TRBJ2-3, with TRBD2 as a possible D gene (5 bases). V was pared by 4 bases and J by 4 bases, with 18 bases between. CDR3 length: 16 residues. From germline, CDR1 is SGHAT and CDR2 FQNNGV. The CDR3 DNA sequence: TGTGCCAGCAGCTCTACTAGATTCACCTTGGCAGATACGCAGTATTTT. Its translation: CASSSTRFTLADTQYF.

The CDR3 reads CASTLAGGGGGYTF. The DNA of the CDR3 is TGTGCCAGCACCCTAGCCGGGGGTGGCGGGGGCTACACCTTC. The chain joins TRBV28 to TRBJ1-2; D possibly corresponds to TRBD1 (5 bases). V lost 7 bases and J 8 bases, leaving 20 bases between the germline ends. The CDR3 consists of 14 residues. Germline V lookup: CDR1 MDHEN, CDR2 SYDVKM.

Here the CDR3 reads CASSVASGTRYNEQFF. CDR3 coding DNA: TGTGCCAGCAGCGTAGCGTCGGGGACGAGGTACAATGAGCAGTTCTTC. The genes are TRBV9 and TRBJ2-1; D may be TRBD1 or TRBD2 (5 bases each). Germline CDR1 and CDR2: SGDLS and YYNGEE. This CDR3 comprises 16 residues. V was pared by 0 bases and J by 4 bases, with 14 bases between.

With regard to this clone: Its ends do not fully match the called genes, so a read error is possible. V usage is TRBV7-7 and J usage is TRBJ2-1, with a weak D call TRBD2 (5 bases). The germline V gene encodes CDR1 SSHAT and CDR2 FNYEAQ (reference sequence). The CDR3 is made up of 13 amino acids. The CDR3, as DNA: TGTGCTAGCAGCTTAGCGTCAGGCAATGAGCAGTTCTTC. It encodes CASSLASGNEQFF.

This chain connects TRBV30 to TRBJ1-5; D may be TRBD1 (5 bases). The CDR3 is 12 residues long. Looked up from germline, CDR1 is GTSNPN and CDR2 is SVGIG (reference sequence). The V end was cut by 2 bases, the J end by 5 bases, with 7 bases between. CDR3 in amino acids: CAWSSGDQPQHF. The CDR3 DNA reads TGTGCCTGGAGTTCGGGGGATCAGCCCCAGCATTTT.

This sequence joins TRBV2 and TRBJ1-6, with a possible D match to TRBD1 (6 bases). V was cut by 10 bases and J by 7 bases, with 17 bases left in between. This CDR3 has 14 residues. The germline gives CDR1 SNHLY, CDR2 FYNNEI. The CDR3 here is CAILKGGRNSPLHF. The CDR3 DNA is TGTGCCATCCTAAAGGGGGGTCGAAATTCACCCCTCCACTTT.

This chain joins TRBV6-5 and TRBJ1-4; D is perhaps TRBD1 (6 bases). This CDR3 has 15 residues. Germline-derived CDR1 and CDR2 are MNHEY and SVGAGI. Trimming stripped 4 bases from V and 3 bases from J, with 12 bases between. CDR3 in DNA: TGTGCCAGCAGTTTAGGGGGAGGATCTAATGAAAAACTGTTTTTT. The encoded protein is CASSLGGGSNEKLFF.

This clone came up once. The V gene is TRBV19, the J gene TRBJ2-5; no clear D gene. Germline-derived CDR1 and CDR2 are LNHDA and SQIVND (reference sequence). V lost 10 bases to trimming and J lost 4 bases, with 10 bases between them. The CDR3 is 11 amino acids. The CDR3 region is CATENRETQYF. In nucleotides, the CDR3 is TGTGCCACAGAAAACAGAGAGACCCAGTACTTC.

This rearrangement joins TRBV19 to TRBJ2-7; 9 bases line up with TRBD1. Germline values: CDR1 LNHDA, CDR2 SQIVND (reference sequence). This CDR3 contains 15 residues. V was clipped by 4 bases and J by 4 bases; unmatched bases: 8. CDR3 sequence reads: CASSTTGTGSYEQYF. For the CDR3, the DNA is TGTGCCAGTAGTACCACCGGGACAGGGTCGTACGAGCAGTACTTC.